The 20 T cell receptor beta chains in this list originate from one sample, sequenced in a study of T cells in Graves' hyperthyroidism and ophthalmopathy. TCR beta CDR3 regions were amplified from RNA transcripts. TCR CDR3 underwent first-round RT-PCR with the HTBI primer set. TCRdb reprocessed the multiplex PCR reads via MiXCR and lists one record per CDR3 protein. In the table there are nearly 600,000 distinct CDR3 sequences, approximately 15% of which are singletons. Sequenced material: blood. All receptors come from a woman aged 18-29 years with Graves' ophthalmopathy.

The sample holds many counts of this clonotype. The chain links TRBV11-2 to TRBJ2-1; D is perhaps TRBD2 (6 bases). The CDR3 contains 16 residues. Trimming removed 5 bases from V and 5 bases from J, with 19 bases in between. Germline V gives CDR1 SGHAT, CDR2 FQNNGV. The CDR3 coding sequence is TGTGCCAGCAGCCCTCCCAGGGTTCAGCGGGACAATGAGCAGTTCTTC. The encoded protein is CASSPPRVQRDNEQFF.

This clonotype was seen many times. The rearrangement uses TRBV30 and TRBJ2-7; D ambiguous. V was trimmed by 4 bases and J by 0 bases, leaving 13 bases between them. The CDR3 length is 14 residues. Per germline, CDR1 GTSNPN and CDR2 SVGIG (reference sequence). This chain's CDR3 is CAWTDGRSSYEQYF. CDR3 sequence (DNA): TGTGCCTGGACAGACGGCCGAAGCTCCTACGAGCAGTACTTC.

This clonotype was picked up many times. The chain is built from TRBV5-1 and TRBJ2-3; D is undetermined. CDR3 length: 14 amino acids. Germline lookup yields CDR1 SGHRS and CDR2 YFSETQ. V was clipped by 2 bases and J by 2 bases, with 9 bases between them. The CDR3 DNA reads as TGCGCCAGCAGCTTAAAGCTCCTCACAGATACGCAGTATTTT. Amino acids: CASSLKLLTDTQYF.

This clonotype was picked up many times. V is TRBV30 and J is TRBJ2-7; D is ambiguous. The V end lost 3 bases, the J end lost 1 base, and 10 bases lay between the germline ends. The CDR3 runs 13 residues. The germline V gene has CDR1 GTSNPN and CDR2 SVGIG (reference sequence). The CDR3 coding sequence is TGTGCCTGGAGCCGAGACACATCCTACGAGCAGTACTTC. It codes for CAWSRDTSYEQYF.

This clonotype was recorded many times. DNA for the CDR3: TGTGCCTGGACCCTGCGGGTGAACACTGAAGCTTTCTTT. Encoded protein: CAWTLRVNTEAFF. The gene calls are TRBV30 and TRBJ1-1; D is ambiguous. The germline gives CDR1 GTSNPN, CDR2 SVGIG (reference sequence). Trimming removed 4 bases from V and 0 bases from J, with 9 bases in between. The CDR3 extends over 13 amino acids.

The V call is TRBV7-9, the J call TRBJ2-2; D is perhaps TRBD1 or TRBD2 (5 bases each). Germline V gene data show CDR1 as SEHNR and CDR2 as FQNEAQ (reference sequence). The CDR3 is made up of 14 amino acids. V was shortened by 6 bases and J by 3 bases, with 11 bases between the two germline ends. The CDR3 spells CASSGGRDTGELFF. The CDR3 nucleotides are TGTGCCAGCAGTGGGGGAAGGGACACCGGGGAGCTGTTTTTT.

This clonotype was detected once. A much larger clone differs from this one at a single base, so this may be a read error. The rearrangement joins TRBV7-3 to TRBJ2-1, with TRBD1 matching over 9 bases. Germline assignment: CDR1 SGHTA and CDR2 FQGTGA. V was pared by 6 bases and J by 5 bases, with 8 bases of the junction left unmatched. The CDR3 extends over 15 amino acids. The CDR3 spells CASRADRGYHNEQFF. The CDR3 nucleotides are TGTGCCAGCAGAGCGGACAGGGGTTATCACAATGAGCAGTTCTTC.

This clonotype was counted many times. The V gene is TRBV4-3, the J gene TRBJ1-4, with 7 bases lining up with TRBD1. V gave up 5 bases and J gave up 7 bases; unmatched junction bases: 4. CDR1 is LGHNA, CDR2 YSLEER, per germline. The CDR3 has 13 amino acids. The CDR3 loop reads CASSSRQGEKLFF. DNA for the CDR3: TGCGCCAGCAGCTCCCGACAGGGTGAAAAACTGTTTTTT.

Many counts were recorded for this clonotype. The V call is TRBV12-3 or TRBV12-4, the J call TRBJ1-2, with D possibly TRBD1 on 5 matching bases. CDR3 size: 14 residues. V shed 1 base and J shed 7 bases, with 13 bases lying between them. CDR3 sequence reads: CASSLVTGGSGYTF. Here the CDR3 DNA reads TGTGCCAGCAGTTTAGTTACAGGCGGGAGTGGCTACACCTTC.

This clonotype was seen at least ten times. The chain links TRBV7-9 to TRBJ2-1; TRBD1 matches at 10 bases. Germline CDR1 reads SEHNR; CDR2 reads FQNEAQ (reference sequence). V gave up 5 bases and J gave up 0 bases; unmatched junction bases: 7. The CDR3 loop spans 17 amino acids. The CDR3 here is CASSSGQGGFSYNEQFF. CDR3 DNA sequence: TGTGCCAGCAGCAGCGGACAGGGGGGATTCTCCTACAATGAGCAGTTCTTC.

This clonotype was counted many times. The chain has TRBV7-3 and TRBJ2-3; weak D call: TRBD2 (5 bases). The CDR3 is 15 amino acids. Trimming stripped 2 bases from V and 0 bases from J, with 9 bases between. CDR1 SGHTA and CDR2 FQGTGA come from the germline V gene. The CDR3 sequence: CASSLGLASTDTQYF. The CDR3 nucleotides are TGTGCCAGCAGCTTAGGGTTAGCGAGCACAGATACGCAGTATTTT.

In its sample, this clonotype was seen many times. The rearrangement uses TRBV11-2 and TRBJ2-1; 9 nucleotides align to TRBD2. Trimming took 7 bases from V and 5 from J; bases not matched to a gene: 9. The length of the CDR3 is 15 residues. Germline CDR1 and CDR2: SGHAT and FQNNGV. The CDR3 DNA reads TGTGCCAGCACTGCTAGCGGGGCTCGGGACAATGAGCAGTTCTTC. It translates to CASTASGARDNEQFF.

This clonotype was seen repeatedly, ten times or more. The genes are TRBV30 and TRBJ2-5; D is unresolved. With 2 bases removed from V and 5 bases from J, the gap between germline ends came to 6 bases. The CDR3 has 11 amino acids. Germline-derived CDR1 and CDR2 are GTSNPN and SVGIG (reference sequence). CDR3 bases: TGTGCCTGGAGTCCCGGGGAGACCCAGTACTTC. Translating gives CAWSPGETQYF.

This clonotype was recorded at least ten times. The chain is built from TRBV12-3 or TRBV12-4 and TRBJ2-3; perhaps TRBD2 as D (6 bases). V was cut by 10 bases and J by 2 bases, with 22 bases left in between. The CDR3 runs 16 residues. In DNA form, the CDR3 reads TGTGCCACCCGGGGAACCGGGAGCCAATTCACAGATACGCAGTATTTT. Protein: CATRGTGSQFTDTQYF.

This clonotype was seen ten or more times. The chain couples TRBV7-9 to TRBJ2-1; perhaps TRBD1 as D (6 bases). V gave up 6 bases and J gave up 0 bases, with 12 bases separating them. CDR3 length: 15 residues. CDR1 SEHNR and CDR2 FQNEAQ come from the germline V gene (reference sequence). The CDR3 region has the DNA TGTGCCAGCAGTTTAAGGGGGAGCTCCTACAATGAGCAGTTCTTC. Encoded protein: CASSLRGSSYNEQFF.

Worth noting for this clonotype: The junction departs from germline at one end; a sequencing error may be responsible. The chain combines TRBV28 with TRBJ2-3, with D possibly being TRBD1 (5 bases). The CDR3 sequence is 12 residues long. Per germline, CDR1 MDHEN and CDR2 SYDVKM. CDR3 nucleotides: TGTGCCAGCAGCTCACACACAGGTACGCAGTATTTT. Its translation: CASSSHTGTQYF.

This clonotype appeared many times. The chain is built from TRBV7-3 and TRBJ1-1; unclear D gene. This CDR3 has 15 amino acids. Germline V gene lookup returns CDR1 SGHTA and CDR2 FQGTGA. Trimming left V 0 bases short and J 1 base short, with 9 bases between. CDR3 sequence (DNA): TGTGCCAGCAGCTTAACGGCAGCCGAGAACACTGAAGCTTTCTTT. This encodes CASSLTAAENTEAFF.

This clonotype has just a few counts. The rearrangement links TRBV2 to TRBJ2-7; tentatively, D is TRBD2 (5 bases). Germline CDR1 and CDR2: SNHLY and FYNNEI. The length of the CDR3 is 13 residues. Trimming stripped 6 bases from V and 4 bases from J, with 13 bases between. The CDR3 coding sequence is TGTGCCAGCAGCCTCCGGAGGCTATACGAGCAGTACTTC. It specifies CASSLRRLYEQYF.

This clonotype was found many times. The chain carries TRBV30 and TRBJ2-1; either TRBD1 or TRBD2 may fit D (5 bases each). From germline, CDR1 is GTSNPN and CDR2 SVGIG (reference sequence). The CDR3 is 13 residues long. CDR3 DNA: TGTGGTGGCCAGGGAGATTCCTACAATGAGCAGTTCTTC. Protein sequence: CGGQGDSYNEQFF. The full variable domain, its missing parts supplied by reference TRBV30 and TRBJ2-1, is SQTIHQWPATLVQPVGSPLSLECTVEGTSNPNLYWYRQAAGRGLQLLFYSVGIGQISSEVPQNLSASRPQDRQFILSSKKLLLSDSGFYLCGGQGDSYNEQFFGPGTRLTVL.

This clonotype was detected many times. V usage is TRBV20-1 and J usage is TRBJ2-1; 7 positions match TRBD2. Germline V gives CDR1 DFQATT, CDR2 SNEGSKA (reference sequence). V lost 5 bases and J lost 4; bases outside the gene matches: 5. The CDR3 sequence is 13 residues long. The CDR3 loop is CSARLAEYNEQFF. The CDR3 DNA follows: TGCAGTGCTCGCCTAGCGGAGTACAATGAGCAGTTCTTC.